Below are 23 T cell receptor beta chains sequenced from a single sample in a study of blood T cell repertoires in COVID-19. Measured with immunoSEQ multiplex PCR; TCRdb has only the in-frame clones, and not every one. The table has more than 200,000 clones, approximately 90% seen once. Material for sequencing was peripheral blood. The source of these receptors is a young woman with COVID-19, enrolled during active disease.

This chain links TRBV7-9 with TRBJ1-4; 7 bases agree with TRBD1. Looked up from germline, CDR1 is SEHNR and CDR2 is FQNEAQ (reference sequence). The CDR3 extends over 15 amino acids. The V and J ends lost 1 base and 2 bases, in that order; junction bases with no gene match: 1. This CDR3 reads CASSLEQGTNEKLFF. Here the CDR3 DNA reads TGTGCCAGCAGCTTAGAACAGGGGACTAATGAAAAACTGTTTTTT.

This clone appeared a single time. The CDR3: CASRLYGGETQYF. The CDR3 nucleotides are TGTGCCAGCAGGCTCTATGGGGGGGAGACCCAGTACTTC. The V call is TRBV27, the J call TRBJ2-5; TRBD2 is a possible D gene (6 bases). CDR3 length equals 13 residues. Trimming pared 6 bases from V and 5 bases from J, leaving 13 bases between. Germline loops: CDR1 MNHEY, CDR2 SMNVEV (reference sequence).

The V and J genes are TRBV7-9 and TRBJ1-1; D is unclear. The ends were cut back, 4 bases at V and 4 bases at J, with 13 bases in the middle. The CDR3 has 14 residues. CDR1 and CDR2 (germline): SEHNR, FQNEAQ (reference sequence). This chain's CDR3 is CASSSVSYGTEAFF. As DNA, the CDR3 is TGTGCCAGCAGCTCCGTATCTTACGGCACTGAAGCTTTCTTT.

The chain employs TRBV3-1 (or the pseudogene TRBV3-2) and TRBJ1-1, with D maybe TRBD1 (6 bases). The CDR3 has 15 amino acids. Germline loops: CDR1 LGHDT, CDR2 YNNKEL (reference sequence). With 1 base removed from V and 0 bases from J, the gap between germline ends came to 9 bases. This CDR3 is CASSQADRLNTEAFF. The CDR3 DNA reads as TGTGCCAGCAGCCAAGCGGACAGATTGAACACTGAAGCTTTCTTT.

This clone was detected a few times. The genes are TRBV19 and TRBJ2-1, with TRBD1 as a possible D gene (6 bases). Germline V CDR1 and CDR2: LNHDA, SQIVND (reference sequence). This CDR3 has 16 residues. The germline V and J ends were trimmed by 5 bases and 6 bases, with 20 bases remaining between them. This chain's CDR3 is CASSVHRAYESNEQFF. The CDR3 DNA reads TGTGCCAGTAGTGTCCACAGGGCTTACGAATCCAATGAGCAGTTCTTC.

The chain carries TRBV27 and TRBJ2-2; 9 nucleotides align to TRBD2. The CDR3 consists of 16 residues. The V gene's germline CDR1 is MNHEY and CDR2 SMNVEV (reference sequence). The V and J ends lost 6 bases and 4 bases, in that order; junction bases with no gene match: 9. Here the CDR3 reads CASRLIAGEGTGELFF. The CDR3 DNA sequence: TGTGCCAGCAGACTTATAGCGGGGGAGGGCACCGGGGAGCTGTTTTTT.

V is TRBV18 and J is TRBJ1-1; 7 nucleotides agree with TRBD1. In germline, CDR1 is KGHSH, CDR2 LQKENI. J was trimmed by 6 bases and V by 3 bases; bases with no gene match: 10. The CDR3 runs 15 residues. For the CDR3, the DNA is TGTGCCAGCTCACCGACAGGGAGCTCCGTCTCTGAAGCTTTCTTT. This sequence encodes CASSPTGSSVSEAFF.

The rearrangement links TRBV5-5 to TRBJ2-5; 11 positions agree with TRBD2. This CDR3 is 16 amino acids long. V lost 1 base to trimming and J lost 4 bases; unmatched junction nucleotides: 6. Germline CDR1 reads SGHKS; CDR2 reads YYEKEE (reference sequence). As DNA, the CDR3 is TGTGCCAGCAGCTTGATTAGCGGGGGGGCCGCAGAGACCCAGTACTTC. It translates to CASSLISGGAAETQYF.

This rearrangement joins TRBV18 to TRBJ1-2, with TRBD1 matching over 7 bases. The CDR3 contains 15 residues. Germline values: CDR1 KGHSH, CDR2 LQKENI. V shed 1 base, J shed 5 bases, and the junction held 7 bases outside the gene matches. CDR3 sequence (DNA): TGTGCCAGCTCACCACGACAGGGAGAGATTTATGGCTACACCTTC. Its translation is CASSPRQGEIYGYTF.

At least ten counts were recorded for this clone. The gene calls are TRBV5-1 and TRBJ2-6; D uncertain. V shed 0 bases and J shed 15 bases, with 13 bases lying between them. The germline V gene encodes CDR1 SGHRS and CDR2 YFSETQ. This CDR3 comprises 13 residues. The CDR3 DNA reads as TGCGCCAGCAGCTTGGCCACAGAACCCGCCCTGACTTTC. It specifies CASSLATEPALTF. The full variable domain, in which reference TRBV5-1 and TRBJ2-6 provide the parts outside the CDR3, is KAGVTQTPRYLIKTRGQQVTLSCSPISGHRSVSWYQQTPGQGLQFLFEYFSETQRNKGNFPGRFSGRQFSNSRSEMNVSTLELGDSALYLCASSLATEPALTFGAGSRLTVL.

The J gene is TRBJ2-1, the V gene TRBV11-3, with TRBD2 matching 15 bases. Per the germline V gene, CDR1 is SGHNT and CDR2 is YENEEA. V dropped 0 bases and J dropped 10; count of bases not matched to a gene: 7. This CDR3 comprises 17 residues. CDR3 loop: CASSLDGSGLAGGEQFF. CDR3 nucleotides: TGTGCCAGCAGCTTAGATGGTTCGGGACTAGCGGGGGGCGAGCAGTTCTTC.

The chain uses TRBV6-5 and TRBJ2-7, with 8 bases that match TRBD2. Losses at the gene ends were 7 bases for V and 4 bases for J; bases not matched to a gene: 9. This CDR3 is built from 14 residues. Germline lookup yields CDR1 MNHEY and CDR2 SVGAGI. CDR3: CASTLGTRLYEQYV. In DNA form, the CDR3 reads TGTGCCAGCACCCTCGGGACTAGACTTTACGAGCAGTACGTC.

In regard to this clone: One end of the junction varies from germline; a read error may be responsible. The chain recombines TRBV7-7 with TRBJ2-1; 9 bases fit TRBD1. This CDR3 region has 14 residues. CDR1 and CDR2 (germline): SSHAT, FNYEAQ (reference sequence). The CDR3 loop reads CASSQLGQGHEQFF. CDR3 bases: TGTGCTAGCAGCCAATTGGGACAGGGCCATGAGCAGTTCTTC.

The genes are TRBV4-3 and TRBJ1-6; D remains unclear. This CDR3 region has 14 residues. From germline, CDR1 is LGHNA and CDR2 YSLEER. Trimming cost V 1 base and J 2 bases, with 3 bases left between them. The CDR3 spells CASSQATYNSPLHF. CDR3 sequence (DNA): TGCGCCAGCAGCCAAGCCACCTATAATTCACCCCTCCACTTT.

The chain uses TRBV28 and TRBJ2-7; 12 bases are shared with TRBD1. The CDR3 has 16 residues. CDR1 is MDHEN and CDR2 is SYDVKM in the germline V gene. Trimming took 0 bases from V and 4 from J; bases not matched to a gene: 4. CDR3 in DNA: TGTGCCAGCAGTTTATGGGGGACAGGGGGCGGGTACGAGCAGTACTTC. It translates to CASSLWGTGGGYEQYF.

The chain is built from TRBV7-9 and TRBJ1-2; TRBD1 matches at 7 bases. Germline V gives CDR1 SEHNR, CDR2 FQNEAQ (reference sequence). The CDR3 runs to 14 residues. The V and J ends lost 0 bases and 6 bases, in that order; junction bases with no gene match: 4. The CDR3 loop is CASSLARTGDGYTF. The CDR3 DNA reads as TGTGCCAGCAGCTTAGCAAGGACAGGTGATGGCTACACCTTC.

This CDR3 reads CASSSPGADHYGYTF. In nucleotides, the CDR3 is TGTGCCAGCAGCTCCCCGGGTGCAGATCACTATGGCTACACCTTC. The chain has TRBV7-2 and TRBJ1-2; D unclear. Germline V gives CDR1 SGHTA, CDR2 FQGNSA. This CDR3 region has 15 residues. V shed 4 bases and J shed 3 bases, with 15 bases lying between them.

The chain has TRBV5-1 and TRBJ1-2; D may be TRBD1 (6 bases). V lost 4 bases to trimming and J lost 4 bases, with 17 bases between them. Per the germline V gene, CDR1 is SGHRS and CDR2 is YFSETQ. The CDR3 contains 15 residues. CDR3 sequence (DNA): TGCGCCAGCAGCATCACAGGGACCCCCTCCTATGGCTACACCTTC. It is translated as CASSITGTPSYGYTF.

The chain links TRBV27 to TRBJ2-1, with 10 bases fitting TRBD2. The CDR3 has 14 residues. V dropped 3 bases and J dropped 5; count of bases not matched to a gene: 1. Per the germline V gene, CDR1 is MNHEY and CDR2 is SMNVEV (reference sequence). CDR3 sequence reads: CASSFLAGDNEQFF. The CDR3 DNA sequence: TGTGCCAGCAGTTTCCTAGCGGGGGACAATGAGCAGTTCTTC.

CDR3: CASSRLAGGSLVTQYF. The CDR3 nucleotides are TGTGCCAGCAGCCGACTAGCGGGGGGATCCCTCGTTACGCAGTATTTT. V gene TRBV3-1 (or the pseudogene TRBV3-2) combines with J gene TRBJ2-3; 13 bases match TRBD2. CDR1 is LGHDT and CDR2 is YNNKEL in the germline V gene (reference sequence). V lost 4 bases to trimming and J lost 8 bases; unmatched junction nucleotides: 9. This CDR3 is built from 16 residues.

The rearrangement joins TRBV18 to TRBJ1-1, with 10 bases identical to TRBD1. The CDR3 is 16 amino acids. Germline V lookup: CDR1 KGHSH, CDR2 LQKENI. Trimming at V came to 1 base and at J to 5 bases, leaving 7 bases not matched to a gene. The CDR3 nucleotides are TGTGCCAGCTCACCACTACCGGGACAGGGGACGACTGAAGCTTTCTTT. Amino acid sequence: CASSPLPGQGTTEAFF.

The chain recombines TRBV7-2 with TRBJ1-1; D remains ambiguous. The CDR3 length is 14 residues. Germline V CDR1 and CDR2: SGHTA, FQGNSA. V was shortened by 1 base and J by 1 base, with 7 bases between the two germline ends. The CDR3 DNA follows: TGTGCCAGCAGCTTAGGGGCAGGGAACACTGAAGCTTTCTTT. Translation gives CASSLGAGNTEAFF.

The chain uses TRBV7-2 and TRBJ2-3; no definite D call. This CDR3 comprises 13 residues. CDR1 and CDR2 from the germline V gene are SGHTA and FQGNSA. Trimming left V 3 bases short and J 0 bases short, with 4 bases between. CDR3 nucleotides: TGTGCCAGCAGCTTTTATAGCACAGATACGCAGTATTTT. Residues: CASSFYSTDTQYF.